The 23 T cell receptor beta chains below come from one sample, sequenced in a study of beta chain features in type 1 diabetes (dated by TCRdb to the late 2010s). These receptors have no identified antigens. Points the paper makes about the study in general: In all four CD4+ subsets, TCRB CDR3 length was moderately but significantly shorter in type 1 diabetes patients.

Library prep was done by the immunoSEQ multiplex PCR assay. The High Capacity cDNA Reverse Transcription Kit was used to reverse transcribe all of the isolated RNA, meaning that expressed TCRB transcripts were what got sequenced. TCRdb mirrors the immuneACCESS table, restricted to in-frame sequences. Some clones are absent from its copies; in checked studies, under half trace to an unresolved V gene, and the reason for the others is unknown. The sample table holds about 300,000 clones, of which roughly 14% were seen once. Of the sample, 0.015% is held by the ten largest clones. Sequencing was carried out using naive CD4+ T cells from blood. Reading the label with the study, this specimen's cell subset or site is: true naive CD4+ T cells. The receptors come from a woman aged 18-35 years with type 1 diabetes.

The chain has TRBV19 and TRBJ1-1, with D possibly being TRBD1 (6 bases). Per germline, CDR1 LNHDA and CDR2 SQIVND (reference sequence). The CDR3 runs 16 residues. V was cut by 4 bases and J by 1 base, with 16 bases left in between. CDR3 sequence reads: CASSTIPGTQNTEAFF. The CDR3 DNA sequence: TGTGCCAGTAGTACAATCCCCGGGACACAGAACACTGAAGCTTTCTTT.

This clone was observed a handful of times. The genes are TRBV5-5 and TRBJ2-1; D might be TRBD1 (6 bases). V dropped 6 bases and J dropped 5 bases, with 15 bases sitting between them. Germline V gene lookup returns CDR1 SGHKS and CDR2 YYEKEE (reference sequence). CDR3 length equals 14 residues. This CDR3 is CASIQGPSNNEQFF. The DNA of the CDR3 is TGTGCCAGCATCCAGGGGCCTAGTAACAATGAGCAGTTCTTC.

This clone showed up just a few times. The chain uses TRBV6-5 and TRBJ2-7; 9 nucleotides align to TRBD1. Germline CDR1 is MNHEY and CDR2 is SVGAGI. V shed 4 bases, J shed 2 bases, and the junction held 6 bases outside the gene matches. The CDR3 has 15 amino acids. CDR3 DNA: TGTGCCAGCAGTTTAAGGACAGGGGAGGCCTACGAGCAGTACTTC. It is translated as CASSLRTGEAYEQYF.

This clone showed up just a few times. V and J are TRBV7-9 and TRBJ2-5, with a possible D match to TRBD2 (5 bases). Trimming pared 2 bases from V and 2 bases from J, leaving 15 bases between. CDR3 length: 16 residues. The germline V gene has CDR1 SEHNR and CDR2 FQNEAQ (reference sequence). The CDR3 protein is CASSLRLRRDQETQYF. CDR3 nucleotide sequence: TGTGCCAGCAGCTTAAGACTTCGACGGGATCAAGAGACCCAGTACTTC.

The CDR3 DNA reads as TGCGCCAGCAGCGTGACTACCATCTCCTACAATGAGCAGTTCTTC. Its protein product is CASSVTTISYNEQFF. V usage is TRBV5-1 and J usage is TRBJ2-1; tentatively, D is TRBD2 (5 bases). V was cut by 4 bases and J by 0 bases, with 11 bases left in between. Germline CDR1 SGHRS, CDR2 YFSETQ. The length of the CDR3 is 15 residues.

CDR3 amino acids: CASSQNREKGGGYTF. The CDR3 DNA is TGTGCCAGCTCACAAAACAGGGAGAAAGGAGGTGGCTACACCTTC. The rearrangement uses TRBV18 and TRBJ1-2; a weak D match, TRBD1 (6 bases). Germline CDR1 reads KGHSH; CDR2 reads LQKENI. This CDR3 region has 15 residues. V was cut by 4 bases and J by 7 bases, with 19 bases left in between. Full variable domain (missing parts from reference TRBV18 and TRBJ1-2): NAGVMQNPRHLVRRRGQEARLRCSPMKGHSHVYWYRQLPEEGLKFMVYLQKENIIDESGMPKERFSAEFPKEGPSILRIQQVVRGDSAAYFCASSQNREKGGGYTFGSGTRLTVV.

J is TRBJ2-3 and V is TRBV29-1; TRBD2 aligns across 14 bases. The V gene end was trimmed by 0 bases and the J gene end by 5 bases; junction bases not matched to a gene: 4. Looked up from germline, CDR1 is SQVTM and CDR2 is ANQGSEA. CDR3 length equals 16 residues. The CDR3 loop is CSVEDGTSGRQDTQYF. CDR3 bases: TGCAGCGTTGAAGACGGGACTAGCGGGAGACAAGATACGCAGTATTTT.

This clone showed up just a few times. The chain couples TRBV5-1 to TRBJ2-1, with D unresolved. Germline V gene data show CDR1 as SGHRS and CDR2 as YFSETQ. CDR3 size: 14 residues. V was shortened by 0 bases and J by 2 bases, with 6 bases between the two germline ends. For the CDR3, the DNA is TGCGCCAGCAGCTTGGGGCAGGCCTACAATGAGCAGTTCTTC. Translating gives CASSLGQAYNEQFF.

CDR3 nucleotides: TGCAGCGTTGTTGGGACAGGGGGCGTGGACACTGAAGCTTTCTTT. This gives the protein CSVVGTGGVDTEAFF. The rearrangement links TRBV29-1 to TRBJ1-1; 12 bases align to TRBD1. With V trimmed by 4 bases and J by 3 bases, 6 bases remained unmatched. The CDR3 consists of 15 residues. The germline V gene encodes CDR1 SQVTM and CDR2 ANQGSEA.

This chain links TRBV9 with TRBJ2-1; TRBD2 agrees at 11 bases. The V gene end was trimmed by 4 bases and the J gene end by 3 bases; junction bases not matched to a gene: 6. This CDR3 has 16 amino acids. Germline CDR1 reads SGDLS; CDR2 reads YYNGEE. CDR3 residues: CASSPTGTSGYNEQFF. The CDR3 nucleotides are TGTGCCAGCAGCCCTACCGGGACTAGCGGCTACAATGAGCAGTTCTTC. Full variable domain (missing parts from reference TRBV9 and TRBJ2-1): DSGVTQTPKHLITATGQRVTLRCSPRSGDLSVYWYQQSLDQGLQFLIQYYNGEERAKGNILERFSAQQFPDLHSELNLSSLELGDSALYFCASSPTGTSGYNEQFFGPGTRLTVL.

The rearrangement uses TRBV23-1 and TRBJ2-2; 9 positions agree with TRBD1. TRBV23-1 is an open reading frame whose function is uncertain. After removal of 2 bases from V and 2 bases from J, the junction contained 15 bases not matched to a gene. The CDR3 loop spans 20 amino acids. The chain's CDR3 is CASSQTRRDTGGLNTGELFF. Written as DNA, the CDR3 is TGCGCCAGCAGTCAAACGAGGAGGGACACAGGGGGCCTAAACACCGGGGAGCTGTTTTTT.

The rearrangement uses TRBV18 and TRBJ2-7, with TRBD1 identical over 10 bases. The V gene's germline CDR1 is KGHSH and CDR2 LQKENI. With 3 bases clipped from V and 6 bases from J, the junction kept 8 bases outside the gene matches. This CDR3 is 15 amino acids long. The CDR3: CASSPSAGTGVEQYV. The DNA for the CDR3 is TGTGCCAGCTCACCGTCCGCCGGGACAGGGGTCGAGCAGTACGTC.

There are a few counts of this clone. V and J are TRBV7-8 and TRBJ2-4; D might be TRBD1 (6 bases). The CDR3 sequence is 16 residues long. V was shortened by 5 bases and J by 0 bases, with 14 bases between the two germline ends. The germline gives CDR1 SGHVS, CDR2 FQNEAQ. CDR3 in amino acids: CASSPRTDLAKNIQYF. For the CDR3, the DNA is TGTGCCAGCAGCCCCAGGACAGACTTAGCCAAAAACATTCAGTACTTC.

This clone was observed a handful of times. The J gene is TRBJ1-3, the V gene TRBV5-1; D possibly corresponds to TRBD1 (5 bases). V lost 7 bases to trimming and J lost 2 bases, with 10 bases between them. The CDR3 runs to 13 residues. From germline, CDR1 is SGHRS and CDR2 YFSETQ. The CDR3 loop reads CASGREAGNTIYF. CDR3 DNA: TGCGCCAGCGGCAGGGAGGCTGGAAACACCATATATTTT.

This clone was seen a few times. V and J are TRBV7-6 and TRBJ2-1; 8 bases align to TRBD2. V lost 6 bases to trimming and J lost 6 bases; unmatched junction nucleotides: 10. The CDR3 runs 15 residues. Per the germline V gene, CDR1 is SGHVS and CDR2 is FNYEAQ. The CDR3 DNA reads as TGTGCCAGCAGACCCCGGGAGGGCCGGGGCAATGAGCAGTTCTTC. Its translation is CASRPREGRGNEQFF.

The chain joins TRBV5-1 to TRBJ2-4, with TRBD2 identical over 9 bases. Germline assignment: CDR1 SGHRS and CDR2 YFSETQ. V shed 0 bases and J 8 bases; nucleotides not matched to a gene: 9. The CDR3 totals 16 residues. DNA for the CDR3: TGCGCCAGCAGCTTGGCTCTTAGCGGGAGCGCGGACATTCAGTACTTC. Its translation: CASSLALSGSADIQYF.

The genes are TRBV28 and TRBJ2-5; a possible D gene is TRBD1 (5 bases). V was trimmed by 5 bases and J by 4 bases, leaving 17 bases between them. Germline values: CDR1 MDHEN, CDR2 SYDVKM. This CDR3 contains 15 residues. CDR3 DNA sequence: TGTGCCAGCAGTACAATAGGTGTGGGGCGAGAGACCCAGTACTTC. This encodes CASSTIGVGRETQYF.

This clone was found a few times. The chain is built from TRBV9 and TRBJ1-4; no definite D call. Germline V gene lookup returns CDR1 SGDLS and CDR2 YYNGEE. V lost 0 bases, J lost 7 bases, and 13 bases lay in between. The CDR3 sequence is 15 residues long. The CDR3 sequence: CASSVDTYSGEKLFF. Written as DNA, the CDR3 is TGTGCCAGCAGCGTAGATACGTACTCGGGTGAAAAACTGTTTTTT.

This clone was recorded a few times. The DNA for the CDR3 is TGTGCCAGCAGCGAGAACAGGGGGGTATGGGAGACCCAGTACTTC. It translates to CASSENRGVWETQYF. V usage is TRBV7-2 and J usage is TRBJ2-5, with 8 bases lining up with TRBD1. V shed 5 bases, J shed 5 bases, and the junction held 10 bases outside the gene matches. Germline CDR1 SGHTA, CDR2 FQGNSA. The CDR3 totals 15 residues.

In this sample, this clone turned up a few times. This chain links TRBV9 with TRBJ2-2, with a weak D call TRBD2 (5 bases). The CDR3 runs to 15 residues. V dropped 0 bases and J dropped 0 bases, with 6 bases sitting between them. Germline V gene lookup returns CDR1 SGDLS and CDR2 YYNGEE. The CDR3 DNA is TGTGCCAGCAGCGTAGGAGGGACGAACACCGGGGAGCTGTTTTTT. Translated, it gives CASSVGGTNTGELFF.

The CDR3 sequence is CASNQGNINYGYTF. In DNA, the CDR3 is TGTGCCAGCAACCAGGGAAACATTAACTATGGCTACACCTTC. V gene TRBV9 combines with J gene TRBJ1-2; D is perhaps TRBD1 (5 bases). The germline V and J ends were trimmed by 6 bases and 1 base, with 13 bases remaining between them. CDR1 and CDR2 from the germline V gene are SGDLS and YYNGEE. CDR3 length: 14 amino acids.

The chain recombines TRBV2 with TRBJ2-1, with D tentatively TRBD2 (5 bases). The CDR3 has 15 residues. CDR1 is SNHLY and CDR2 is FYNNEI in the germline V gene. Deletions cut 10 bases from V and 0 bases from J, with 16 bases between. DNA for the CDR3: TGTGCCACCAAACAGCGGCCAAGCTCCTACAATGAGCAGTTCTTC. Protein sequence: CATKQRPSSYNEQFF.

The table lists this clone with a few counts. The J gene is TRBJ1-5, the V gene TRBV18; TRBD1 matches at 7 bases. Looked up from germline, CDR1 is KGHSH and CDR2 is LQKENI. The CDR3 length is 16 residues. V lost 3 bases to trimming and J lost 0 bases; unmatched junction nucleotides: 5. The CDR3 DNA reads as TGTGCCAGCTCACCCCCTGGGACAGTTAGCAATCAGCCCCAGCATTTT. Residues: CASSPPGTVSNQPQHF. The full variable domain, completed using reference TRBV18 and TRBJ1-5, is NAGVMQNPRHLVRRRGQEARLRCSPMKGHSHVYWYRQLPEEGLKFMVYLQKENIIDESGMPKERFSAEFPKEGPSILRIQQVVRGDSAAYFCASSPPGTVSNQPQHFGDGTRLSIL.